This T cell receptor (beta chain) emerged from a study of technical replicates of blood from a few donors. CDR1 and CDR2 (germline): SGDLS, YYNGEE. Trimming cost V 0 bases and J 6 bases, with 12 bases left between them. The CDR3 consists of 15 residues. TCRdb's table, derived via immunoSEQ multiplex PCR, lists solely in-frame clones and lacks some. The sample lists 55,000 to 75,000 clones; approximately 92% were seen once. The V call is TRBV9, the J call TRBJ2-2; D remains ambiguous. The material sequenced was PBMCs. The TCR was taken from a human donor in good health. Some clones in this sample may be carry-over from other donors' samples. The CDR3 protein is CASSVAVTPSGELFF. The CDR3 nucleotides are TGTGCCAGCAGCGTAGCGGTCACCCCTTCCGGGGAGCTGTTTTTT.